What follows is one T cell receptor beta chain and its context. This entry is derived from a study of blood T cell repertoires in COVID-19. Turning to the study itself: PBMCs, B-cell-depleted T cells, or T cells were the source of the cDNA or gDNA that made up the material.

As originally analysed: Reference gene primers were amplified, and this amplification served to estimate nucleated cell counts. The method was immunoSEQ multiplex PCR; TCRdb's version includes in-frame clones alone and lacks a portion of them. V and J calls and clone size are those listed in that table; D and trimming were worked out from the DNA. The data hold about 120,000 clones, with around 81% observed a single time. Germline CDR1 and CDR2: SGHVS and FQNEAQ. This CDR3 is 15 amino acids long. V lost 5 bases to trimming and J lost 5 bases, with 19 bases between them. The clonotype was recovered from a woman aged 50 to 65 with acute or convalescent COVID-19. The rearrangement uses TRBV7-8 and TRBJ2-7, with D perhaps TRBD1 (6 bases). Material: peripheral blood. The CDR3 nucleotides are TGTGCCAGCAGCACGAAGCAGGGGATTCTGGACGAGCAGTACTTC. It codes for CASSTKQGILDEQYF.